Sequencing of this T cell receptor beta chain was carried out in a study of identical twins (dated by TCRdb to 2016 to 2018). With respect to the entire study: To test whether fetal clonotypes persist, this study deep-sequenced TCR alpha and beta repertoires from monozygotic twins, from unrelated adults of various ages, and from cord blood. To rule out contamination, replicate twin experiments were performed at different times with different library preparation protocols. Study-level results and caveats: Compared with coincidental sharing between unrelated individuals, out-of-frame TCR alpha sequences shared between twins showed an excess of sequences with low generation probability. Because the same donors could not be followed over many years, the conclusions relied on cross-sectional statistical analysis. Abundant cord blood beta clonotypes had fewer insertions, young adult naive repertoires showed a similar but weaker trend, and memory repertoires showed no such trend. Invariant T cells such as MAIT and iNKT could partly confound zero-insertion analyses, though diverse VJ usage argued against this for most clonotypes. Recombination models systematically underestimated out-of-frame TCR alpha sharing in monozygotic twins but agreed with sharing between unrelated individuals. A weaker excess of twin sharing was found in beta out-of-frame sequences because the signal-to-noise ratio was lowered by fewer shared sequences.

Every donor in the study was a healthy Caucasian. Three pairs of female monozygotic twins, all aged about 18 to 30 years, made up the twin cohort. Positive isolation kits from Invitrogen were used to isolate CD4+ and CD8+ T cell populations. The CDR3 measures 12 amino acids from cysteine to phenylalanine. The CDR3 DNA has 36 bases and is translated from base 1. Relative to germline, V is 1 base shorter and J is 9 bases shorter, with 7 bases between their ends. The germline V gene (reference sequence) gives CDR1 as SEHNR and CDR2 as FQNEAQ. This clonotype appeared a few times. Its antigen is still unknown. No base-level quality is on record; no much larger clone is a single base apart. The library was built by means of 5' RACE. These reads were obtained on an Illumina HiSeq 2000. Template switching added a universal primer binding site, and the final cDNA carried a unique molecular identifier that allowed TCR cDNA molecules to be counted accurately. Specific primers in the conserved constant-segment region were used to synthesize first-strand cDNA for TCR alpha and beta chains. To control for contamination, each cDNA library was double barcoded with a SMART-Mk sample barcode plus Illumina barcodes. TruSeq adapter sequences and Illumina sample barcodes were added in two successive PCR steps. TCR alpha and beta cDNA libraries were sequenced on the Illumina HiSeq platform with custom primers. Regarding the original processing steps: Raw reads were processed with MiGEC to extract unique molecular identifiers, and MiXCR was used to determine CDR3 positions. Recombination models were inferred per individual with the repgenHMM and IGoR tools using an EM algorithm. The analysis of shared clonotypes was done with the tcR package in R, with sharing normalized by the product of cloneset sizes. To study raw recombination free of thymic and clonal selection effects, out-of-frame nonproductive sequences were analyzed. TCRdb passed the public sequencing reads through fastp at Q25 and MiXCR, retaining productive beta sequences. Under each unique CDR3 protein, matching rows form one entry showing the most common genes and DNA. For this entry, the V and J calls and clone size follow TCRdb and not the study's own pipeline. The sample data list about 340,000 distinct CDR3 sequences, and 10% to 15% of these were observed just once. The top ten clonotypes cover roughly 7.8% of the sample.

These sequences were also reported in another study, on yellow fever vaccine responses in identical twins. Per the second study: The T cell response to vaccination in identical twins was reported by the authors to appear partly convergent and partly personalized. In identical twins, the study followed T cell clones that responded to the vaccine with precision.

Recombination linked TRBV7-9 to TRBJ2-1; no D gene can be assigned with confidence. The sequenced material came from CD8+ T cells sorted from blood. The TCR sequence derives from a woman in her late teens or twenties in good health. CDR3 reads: CASSLVSIEQFF. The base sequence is TGTGCCAGCAGCTTAGTGAGCATTGAGCAGTTCTTC.